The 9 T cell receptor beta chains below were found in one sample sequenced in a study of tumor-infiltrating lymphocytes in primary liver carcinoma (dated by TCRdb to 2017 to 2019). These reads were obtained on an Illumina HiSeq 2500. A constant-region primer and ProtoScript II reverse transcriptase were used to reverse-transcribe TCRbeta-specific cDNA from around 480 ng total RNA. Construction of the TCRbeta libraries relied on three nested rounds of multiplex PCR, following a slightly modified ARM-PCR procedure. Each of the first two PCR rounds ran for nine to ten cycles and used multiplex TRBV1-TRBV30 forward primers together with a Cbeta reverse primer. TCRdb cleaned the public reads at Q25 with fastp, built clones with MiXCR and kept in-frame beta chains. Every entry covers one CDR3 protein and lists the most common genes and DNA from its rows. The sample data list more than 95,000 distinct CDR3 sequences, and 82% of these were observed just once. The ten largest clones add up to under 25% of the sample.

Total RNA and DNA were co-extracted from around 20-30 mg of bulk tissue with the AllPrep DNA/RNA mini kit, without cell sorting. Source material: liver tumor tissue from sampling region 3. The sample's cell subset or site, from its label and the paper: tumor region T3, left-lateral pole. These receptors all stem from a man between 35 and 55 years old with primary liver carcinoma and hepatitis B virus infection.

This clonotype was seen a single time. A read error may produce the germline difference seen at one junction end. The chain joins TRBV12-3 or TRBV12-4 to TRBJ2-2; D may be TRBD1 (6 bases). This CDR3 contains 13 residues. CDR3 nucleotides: TGTGCCAGAAGAAGAGGGGGAACCGGGGAACTGTTTTTT. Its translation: CARRRGGTGELFF.

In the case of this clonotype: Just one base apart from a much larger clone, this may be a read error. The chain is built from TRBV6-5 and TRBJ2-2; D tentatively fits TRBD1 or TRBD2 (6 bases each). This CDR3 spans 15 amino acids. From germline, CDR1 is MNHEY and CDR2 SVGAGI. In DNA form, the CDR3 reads TGTGCCAGCGGTTACCGGGGGCTGGGGACCGGGGAGCTGTCTTTT. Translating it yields CASGYRGLGTGELSF.

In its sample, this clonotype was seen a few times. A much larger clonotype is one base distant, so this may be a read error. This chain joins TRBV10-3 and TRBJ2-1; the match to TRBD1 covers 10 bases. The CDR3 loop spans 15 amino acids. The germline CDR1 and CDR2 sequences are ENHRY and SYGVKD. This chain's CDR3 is CTISEQDRGGDEQFF. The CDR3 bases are TGTACCATCAGTGAGCAGGACAGGGGGGGTGATGAGCAGTTCTTC.

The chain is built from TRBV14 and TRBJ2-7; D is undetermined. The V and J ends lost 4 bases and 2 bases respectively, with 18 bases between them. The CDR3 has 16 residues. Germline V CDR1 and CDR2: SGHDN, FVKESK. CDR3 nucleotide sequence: TGTGCCAGCAGCCGAGGTCGGAACGGGCTGACCTACGAGCAGTACTTC. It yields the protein CASSRGRNGLTYEQYF.

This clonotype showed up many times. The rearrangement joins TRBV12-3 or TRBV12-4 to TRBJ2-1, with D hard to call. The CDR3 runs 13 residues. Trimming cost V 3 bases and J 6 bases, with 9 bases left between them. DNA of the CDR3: TGTGCCAGCAGTTTTGACGAAGGCAATGAGCAGTTCTTC. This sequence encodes CASSFDEGNEQFF.

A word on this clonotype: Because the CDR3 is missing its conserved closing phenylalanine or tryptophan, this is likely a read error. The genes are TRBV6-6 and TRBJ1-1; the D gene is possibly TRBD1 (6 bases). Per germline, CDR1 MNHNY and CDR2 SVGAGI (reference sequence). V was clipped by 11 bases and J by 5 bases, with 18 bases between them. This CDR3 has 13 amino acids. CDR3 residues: CACTTGRTTEAFY. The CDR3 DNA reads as TGTGCCTGCACCACAGGGAGGACTACTGAAGCTTTCTAT.

The CDR3 DNA reads TGTGCCAGCTTACGATGGACAGGGGAAAACGAGCAGTACTTC. Its protein product is CASLRWTGENEQYF. The V gene is TRBV11-2, the J gene TRBJ2-7, with 9 bases lining up with TRBD1. J gave up 5 bases and V 8 bases, and 10 bases lay outside the gene matches. Germline lookup yields CDR1 SGHAT and CDR2 FQNNGV. This CDR3 has 14 amino acids.

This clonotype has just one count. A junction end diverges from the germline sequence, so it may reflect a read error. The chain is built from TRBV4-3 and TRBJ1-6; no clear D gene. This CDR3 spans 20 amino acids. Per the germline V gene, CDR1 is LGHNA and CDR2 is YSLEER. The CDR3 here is CANSQDLQGQRSSYNSPLHF. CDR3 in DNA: TGCGCCAACAGCCAAGATCTCCAAGGGCAGAGGTCGTCCTATAATTCGCCCCTCCACTTT.

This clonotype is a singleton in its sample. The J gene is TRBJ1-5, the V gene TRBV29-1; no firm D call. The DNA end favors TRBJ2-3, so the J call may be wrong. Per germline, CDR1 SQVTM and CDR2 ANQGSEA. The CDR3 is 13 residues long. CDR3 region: CSVVSTVNQPQYF. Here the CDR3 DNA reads TGCAGCGTTGTGAGTACTGTTAATCAGCCCCAGTATTTT.